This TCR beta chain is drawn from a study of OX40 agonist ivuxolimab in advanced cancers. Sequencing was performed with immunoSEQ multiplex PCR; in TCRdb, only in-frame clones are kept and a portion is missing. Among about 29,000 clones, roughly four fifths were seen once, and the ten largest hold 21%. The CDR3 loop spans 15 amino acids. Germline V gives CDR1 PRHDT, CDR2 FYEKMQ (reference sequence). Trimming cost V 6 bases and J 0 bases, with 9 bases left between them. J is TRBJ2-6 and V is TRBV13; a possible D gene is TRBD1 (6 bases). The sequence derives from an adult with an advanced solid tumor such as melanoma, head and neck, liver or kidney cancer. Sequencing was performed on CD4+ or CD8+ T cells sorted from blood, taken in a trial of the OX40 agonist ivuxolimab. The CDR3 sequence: CASSDRSSGANVLTF. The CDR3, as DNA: TGTGCCAGCAGTGACAGGTCCTCTGGGGCCAACGTCCTGACTTTC.